These T cell receptor beta chains were read from a single sample in a study of untreated major depressive disorder. TCRdb keeps only in-frame clones here, not all; method: immunoSEQ multiplex PCR. This table holds about 19,000 clones, about 92% found once. The sequenced sample consisted of CD4+ T cells from PBMCs. These receptors were taken from a woman aged 40 to 50 with major depressive disorder. Each CDR3 is given without its conserved first and last residue.

CDR3: ASSESVPAAPTGELF; V: TRBV10-1; J: TRBJ2-2
CDR3: ASSLTGKYYGYT; V: TRBV7-9; J: TRBJ1-2
CDR3: SVESVSGPNGELF; V: TRBV29-1; J: TRBJ2-2
CDR3: ASATGAGNTIY; V: TRBV7-2; J: TRBJ1-3
CDR3: ASSPGGQANQPQH; V: TRBV18; J: TRBJ1-5
CDR3: ASSITPQGANEKLF; V: TRBV5-1; J: TRBJ1-4
CDR3: AWSIGGAQDTQY; V: TRBV30; J: TRBJ2-3
CDR3: ASSLIVGALGSGNTIY; V: TRBV19; J: TRBJ1-3
CDR3: ASRATRGTGGRTEAF; V: TRBV2; J: TRBJ1-1
CDR3: ASSDVRRGTQY; V: TRBV6-1; J: TRBJ2-5
CDR3: ATSTPGTRISTDTQY; V: TRBV15; J: TRBJ2-3
CDR3: ATSRVSSGKETQY; V: TRBV15; J: TRBJ2-5
CDR3: ASSQGTGEYEQY; V: TRBV5-1; J: TRBJ2-7
CDR3: ASSIIRAGAHIYGYT; V: TRBV19; J: TRBJ1-2
CDR3: ASSATGFPGELF; V: TRBV7-3; J: TRBJ2-2
CDR3: ASSLGSGLTGANVLT; V: TRBV5-4; J: TRBJ2-6
CDR3: ASSLGQADTQY; V: TRBV5-4; J: TRBJ2-3
CDR3: ASSLQGMNTEAF; V: TRBV11-1; J: TRBJ1-1
CDR3: ASSETPGASGANVLT; V: TRBV6-1; J: TRBJ2-6
CDR3: ASSGHYSNQPQH; V: TRBV6-1; J: TRBJ1-5
CDR3: ASSIDRGISPLH; V: TRBV7-6; J: TRBJ1-6
CDR3: ASSPGQASNTGELF; V: TRBV18; J: TRBJ2-2
CDR3: ASSPIGGGAAYGYT; V: TRBV18; J: TRBJ1-2
CDR3: ASSEGTGGSGYT; V: TRBV7-3; J: TRBJ1-2
CDR3: ASSQGTGGNQPQH; V: TRBV4-2; J: TRBJ1-5
CDR3: ASSLRQSSNQPQH; V: TRBV6-6; J: TRBJ1-5
CDR3: AWREQGATEAF; V: TRBV30; J: TRBJ1-1
CDR3: ASSSAVNTEAF; V: TRBV27; J: TRBJ1-1
CDR3: ASSLQGGRNQETQY; V: TRBV5-1; J: TRBJ2-5
CDR3: ASSRPGQGFCLSQETQY; V: TRBV10-1; J: TRBJ2-5
CDR3: ASSIPGTGKAF; V: TRBV19; J: TRBJ1-1